These 12 T cell receptor beta chains came from one sample sequenced in a study of vaccination effects on CD4 cells after COVID-19. Their antigen targets remain unknown. This table comes from immunoSEQ multiplex PCR, and its TCRdb copy is limited to in-frame clones, with some not included. The sample lists 15,000 to 20,000 clones, 75% to 80% seen once, with 15% to 20% in the top ten. Before sequencing, viral peptide pools were used by the ViraFEST assay to expand antigen-specific CD4+ T cells. Following a roughly eleven-day culture, CD4+ T cells were purified. Every participant took two doses of the BNT162b2 or mRNA-1273 vaccine. The sequencing used CD4+ T cells from PBMCs cultured with HCoV-NL63 spike peptides, collected after COVID-19 vaccination. Receptors were obtained from a human donor who received a COVID-19 vaccine.

V gene TRBV21-1 combines with J gene TRBJ2-5. TRBV21-1 is listed as a pseudogene. The CDR3 sequence is 13 residues long. Written as DNA, the CDR3 is TGTGCCAGCACCCTGGGTGGAAAAGAGACCCAGTACTTC. This translates into CASTLGGKETQYF.

The rearrangement links TRBV9 to TRBJ2-2; weak D call: TRBD1 (5 bases). The CDR3 length is 14 residues. Germline V lookup: CDR1 SGDLS, CDR2 YYNGEE. Trimming shortened V by 4 bases and J by 5 bases, and 12 bases separated the two germline ends. CDR3 coding DNA: TGTGCCAGCAGCTCTCCAGGGAATACCGGGGAGCTGTTTTTT. This sequence encodes CASSSPGNTGELFF.

The genes are TRBV7-2 and TRBJ1-2; weak D call: TRBD1 (6 bases). Per germline, CDR1 SGHTA and CDR2 FQGNSA. The CDR3 spans 13 residues. The V end lost 5 bases, the J end lost 2 bases, and 9 bases lay between the germline ends. This CDR3 reads CASSLQGNYGYTF. CDR3 in DNA: TGTGCCAGCAGCCTACAGGGAAACTATGGCTACACCTTC.

A single count supports this clone. The genes are TRBV2 and TRBJ1-1; D not resolved. The CDR3 runs 13 residues. With 3 bases removed from V and 4 bases from J, the gap between germline ends came to 9 bases. Germline loops: CDR1 SNHLY, CDR2 FYNNEI. In nucleotides, the CDR3 is TGTGCCAGCAGTGAGAGCCTGGGCACTGAAGCTTTCTTT. Translating it yields CASSESLGTEAFF.

This clone was counted only a few times. The J gene is TRBJ1-2, the V gene TRBV19, with 8 bases that match TRBD1. After removal of 7 bases from V and 3 bases from J, the junction contained 7 bases not matched to a gene. The CDR3 consists of 14 residues. Germline V gene lookup returns CDR1 LNHDA and CDR2 SQIVND (reference sequence). CDR3 nucleotides: TGTGCCAGTACCTCCGACAGGGGTTACTATGGCTACACCTTC. Protein product: CASTSDRGYYGYTF. Full variable domain (missing parts from reference TRBV19 and TRBJ1-2): DGGITQSPKYLFRKEGQNVTLSCEQNLNHDAMYWYRQDPGQGLRLIYYSQIVNDFQKGDIAEGYSVSREKKESFPLTVTSAQKNPTAFYLCASTSDRGYYGYTFGSGTRLTVV.

This clone was seen just once. The chain recombines TRBV5-1 with TRBJ2-7, with 7 bases lining up with TRBD1. Germline assignment: CDR1 SGHRS and CDR2 YFSETQ. Trimming at V came to 5 bases and at J to 3 bases, leaving 5 bases not matched to a gene. The CDR3 covers 13 residues. Written as DNA, the CDR3 is TGCGCCAGCAGTGCGGACAGGCACTACGAGCAGTACTTC. It yields the protein CASSADRHYEQYF. The whole variable domain, filled in from reference TRBV5-1 and TRBJ2-7, reads KAGVTQTPRYLIKTRGQQVTLSCSPISGHRSVSWYQQTPGQGLQFLFEYFSETQRNKGNFPGRFSGRQFSNSRSEMNVSTLELGDSALYLCASSADRHYEQYFGPGTRLTVT.

In this sample, this clone turned up once. The chain joins TRBV30 to TRBJ1-4, with TRBD1 matching 7 bases. V dropped 8 bases and J dropped 3; count of bases not matched to a gene: 6. This CDR3 has 13 amino acids. CDR1 and CDR2 (germline): GTSNPN, SVGIG (reference sequence). Written as DNA, the CDR3 is TGTGCCGGGGGACAGAGTTCTAATGAAAAACTGTTTTTT. It specifies CAGGQSSNEKLFF.

This clone was observed a handful of times. The V and J genes are TRBV19 and TRBJ1-2; 9 bases map to TRBD1. Germline-derived CDR1 and CDR2 are LNHDA and SQIVND (reference sequence). V shed 4 bases, J shed 3 bases, and the junction held 6 bases outside the gene matches. CDR3 length: 15 residues. The CDR3 DNA reads as TGTGCCAGTAGTAAAGTCCGACAGGGGGACTATGGCTACACCTTC. This gives the protein CASSKVRQGDYGYTF.

There are a few counts of this clone. This chain uses TRBV6-5 with TRBJ2-1; 7 positions agree with TRBD1. The CDR3 is made up of 12 amino acids. CDR1 is MNHEY, CDR2 SVGAGI, per germline. V gave up 6 bases and J gave up 10 bases; unmatched junction bases: 6. This CDR3 reads CASRFRDREQFF. The CDR3 nucleotides read TGTGCCAGCAGATTTAGGGACAGAGAGCAGTTCTTC.

This clone occurred a few times. The chain carries TRBV6-5 and TRBJ1-5, with a weak D call TRBD1 (6 bases). The CDR3 extends over 13 amino acids. Trimming pared 6 bases from V and 4 bases from J, leaving 10 bases between. The germline gives CDR1 MNHEY, CDR2 SVGAGI. The CDR3 coding sequence is TGTGCCAGCAGCGGACAGCAAAATCAGCCCCAGCATTTT. This sequence encodes CASSGQQNQPQHF.

In its sample, this clone was seen a few times. The genes are TRBV10-3 and TRBJ2-7, with 8 bases identical to TRBD2. V trimming: 9 bases; J trimming: 5 bases; junction bases outside the gene matches: 12. CDR1 ENHRY and CDR2 SYGVKD come from the germline V gene. This CDR3 is built from 14 residues. CDR3 DNA sequence: TGTGCCATAGGGCCCGGGACTAGGATCCACGAGCAGTACTTC. The encoded protein is CAIGPGTRIHEQYF.

This chain connects TRBV27 to TRBJ2-5; 8 bases map to TRBD2. CDR3 length: 15 residues. From germline, CDR1 is MNHEY and CDR2 SMNVEV (reference sequence). V lost 7 bases, J lost 5 bases, and 12 bases stayed unmatched. The CDR3 spells CASNPTGGLGETQYF. The DNA for the CDR3 is TGTGCCAGCAATCCAACGGGGGGACTAGGCGAGACCCAGTACTTC.